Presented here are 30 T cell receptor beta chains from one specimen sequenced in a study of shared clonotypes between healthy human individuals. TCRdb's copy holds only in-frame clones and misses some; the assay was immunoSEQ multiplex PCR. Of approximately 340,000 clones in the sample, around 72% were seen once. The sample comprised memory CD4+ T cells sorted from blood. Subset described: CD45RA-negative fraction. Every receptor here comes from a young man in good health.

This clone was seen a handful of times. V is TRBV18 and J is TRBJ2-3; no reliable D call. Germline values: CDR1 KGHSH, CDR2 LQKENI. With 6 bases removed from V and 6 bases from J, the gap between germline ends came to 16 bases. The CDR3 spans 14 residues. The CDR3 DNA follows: TGTGCCAGCTCCCCTAAACTTCAGTTTGATACGCAGTATTTT. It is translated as CASSPKLQFDTQYF.

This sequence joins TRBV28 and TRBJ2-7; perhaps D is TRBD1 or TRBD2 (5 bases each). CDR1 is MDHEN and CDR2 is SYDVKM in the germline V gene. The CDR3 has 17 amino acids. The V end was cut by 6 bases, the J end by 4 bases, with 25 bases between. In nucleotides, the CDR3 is TGTGCCAGCAGCCCTCGGTCTTGGGGCGGTGGGGGATACGAGCAGTACTTC. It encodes CASSPRSWGGGGYEQYF.

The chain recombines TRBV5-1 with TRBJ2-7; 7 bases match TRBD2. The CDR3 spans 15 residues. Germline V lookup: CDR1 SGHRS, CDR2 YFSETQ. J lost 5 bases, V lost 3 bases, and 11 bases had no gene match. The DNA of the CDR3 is TGCGCCAGCAGCTCCGGACTAGTTGTATCCGACGAGCAGTACTTC. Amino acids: CASSSGLVVSDEQYF. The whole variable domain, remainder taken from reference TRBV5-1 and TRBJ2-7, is KAGVTQTPRYLIKTRGQQVTLSCSPISGHRSVSWYQQTPGQGLQFLFEYFSETQRNKGNFPGRFSGRQFSNSRSEMNVSTLELGDSALYLCASSSGLVVSDEQYFGPGTRLTVT.

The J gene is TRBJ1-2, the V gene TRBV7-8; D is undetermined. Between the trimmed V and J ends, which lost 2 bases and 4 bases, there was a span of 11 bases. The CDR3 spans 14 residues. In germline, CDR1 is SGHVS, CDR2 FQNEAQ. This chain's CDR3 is CASSLFENTYGYTF. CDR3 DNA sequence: TGTGCCAGCAGCTTATTTGAGAATACCTATGGCTACACCTTC.

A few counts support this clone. CDR3 in amino acids: CASSDRQGNEKLFF. In DNA, the CDR3 is TGTGCCAGCAGTGACCGACAGGGGAATGAAAAACTGTTTTTT. The chain is built from TRBV6-1 and TRBJ1-4, with TRBD1 identical over 8 bases. CDR3 length: 14 amino acids. V lost 3 bases, J lost 5 bases, and 2 bases stayed unmatched. Germline CDR1 is MNHNS and CDR2 is SASEGT.

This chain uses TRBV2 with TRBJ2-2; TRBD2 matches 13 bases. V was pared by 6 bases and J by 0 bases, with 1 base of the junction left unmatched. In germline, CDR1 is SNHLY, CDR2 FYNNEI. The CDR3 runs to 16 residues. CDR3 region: CASRLAGGTNTGELFF. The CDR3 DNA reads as TGTGCCAGCAGACTAGCGGGAGGGACGAACACCGGGGAGCTGTTTTTT.

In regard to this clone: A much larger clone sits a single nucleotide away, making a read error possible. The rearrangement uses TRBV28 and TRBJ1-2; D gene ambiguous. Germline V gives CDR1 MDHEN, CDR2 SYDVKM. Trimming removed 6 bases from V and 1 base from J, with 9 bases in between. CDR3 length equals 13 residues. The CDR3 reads CASSQEFNYGYTF. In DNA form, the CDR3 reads TGTGCCAGCAGCCAGGAATTTAACTATGGCTACACCTTC.

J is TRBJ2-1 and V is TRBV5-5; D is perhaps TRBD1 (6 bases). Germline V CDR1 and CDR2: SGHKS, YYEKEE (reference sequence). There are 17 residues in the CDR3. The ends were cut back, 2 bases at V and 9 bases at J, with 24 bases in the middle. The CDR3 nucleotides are TGTGCCAGCAGCTTAACCGAACGGACAGCCACTACAGGTGAGCAGTTCTTC. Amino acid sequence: CASSLTERTATTGEQFF.

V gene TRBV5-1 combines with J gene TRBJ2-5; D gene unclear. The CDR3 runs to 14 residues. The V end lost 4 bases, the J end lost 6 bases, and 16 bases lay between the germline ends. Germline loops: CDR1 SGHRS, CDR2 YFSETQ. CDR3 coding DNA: TGCGCCAGCAGCCCGGACCCGACGGAACAGACCCAGTACTTC. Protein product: CASSPDPTEQTQYF.

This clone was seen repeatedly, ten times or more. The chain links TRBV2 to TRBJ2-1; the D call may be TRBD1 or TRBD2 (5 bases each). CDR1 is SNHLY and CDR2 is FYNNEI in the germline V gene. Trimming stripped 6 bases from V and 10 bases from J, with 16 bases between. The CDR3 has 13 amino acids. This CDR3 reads CASSLGAPEEQFF. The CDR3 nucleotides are TGTGCCAGCAGCCTCGGGGCACCCGAGGAGCAGTTCTTC.

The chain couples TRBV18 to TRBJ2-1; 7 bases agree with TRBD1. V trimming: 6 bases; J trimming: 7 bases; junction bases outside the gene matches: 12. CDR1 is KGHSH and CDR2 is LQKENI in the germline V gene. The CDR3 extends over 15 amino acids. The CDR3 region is CASSIILQGQNEQFF. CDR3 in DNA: TGTGCCAGCTCGATAATACTACAGGGGCAGAATGAGCAGTTCTTC.

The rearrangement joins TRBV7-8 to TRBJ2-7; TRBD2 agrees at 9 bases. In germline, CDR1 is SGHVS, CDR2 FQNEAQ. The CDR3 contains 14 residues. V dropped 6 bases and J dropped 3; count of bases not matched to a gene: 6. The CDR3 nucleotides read TGTGCCAGCAGGCGGGGGGGCGGAAACTACGAGCAGTACTTC. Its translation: CASRRGGGNYEQYF.

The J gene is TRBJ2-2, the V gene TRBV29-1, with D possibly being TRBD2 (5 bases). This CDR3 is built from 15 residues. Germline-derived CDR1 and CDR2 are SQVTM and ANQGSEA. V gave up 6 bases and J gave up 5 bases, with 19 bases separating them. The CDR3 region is CSVPSRGSLTGELFF. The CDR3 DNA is TGCAGCGTCCCAAGCCGGGGTTCGTTGACCGGGGAGCTGTTTTTT.

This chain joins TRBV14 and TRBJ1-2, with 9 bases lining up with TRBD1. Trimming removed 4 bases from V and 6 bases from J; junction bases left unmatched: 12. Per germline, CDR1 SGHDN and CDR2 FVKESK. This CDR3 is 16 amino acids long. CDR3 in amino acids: CASSRNLGTGKNGYTF. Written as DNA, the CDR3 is TGTGCCAGCAGCCGTAACCTAGGGACAGGGAAAAATGGCTACACCTTC.

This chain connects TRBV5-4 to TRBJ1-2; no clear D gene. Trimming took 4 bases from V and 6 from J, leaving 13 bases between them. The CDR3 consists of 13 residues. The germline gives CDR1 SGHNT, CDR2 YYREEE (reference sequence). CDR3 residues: CASSDPNKHGYTF. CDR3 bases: TGTGCCAGCAGCGATCCCAATAAACATGGCTACACCTTC.

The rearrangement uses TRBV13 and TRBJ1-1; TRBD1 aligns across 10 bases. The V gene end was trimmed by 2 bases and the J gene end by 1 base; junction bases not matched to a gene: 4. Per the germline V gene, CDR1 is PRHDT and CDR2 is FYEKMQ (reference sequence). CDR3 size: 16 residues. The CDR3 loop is CASSLYGDRGNTEAFF. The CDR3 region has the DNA TGTGCCAGCAGCTTATATGGGGACAGGGGGAACACTGAAGCTTTCTTT.

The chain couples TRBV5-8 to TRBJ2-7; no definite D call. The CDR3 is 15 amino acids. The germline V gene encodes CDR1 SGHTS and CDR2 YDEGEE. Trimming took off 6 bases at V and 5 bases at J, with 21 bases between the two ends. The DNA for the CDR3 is TGTGCCAGCACCATTTTAGGTGCCCCTAAGGACGAGCAGTACTTC. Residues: CASTILGAPKDEQYF.

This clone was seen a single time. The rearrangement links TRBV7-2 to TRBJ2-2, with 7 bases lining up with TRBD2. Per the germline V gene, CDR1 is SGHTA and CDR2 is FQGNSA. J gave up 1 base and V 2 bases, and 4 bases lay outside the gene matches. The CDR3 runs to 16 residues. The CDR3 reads CASSLFGGGNTGELFF. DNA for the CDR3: TGTGCCAGCAGCTTATTCGGCGGGGGGAACACCGGGGAGCTGTTTTTT.

CDR3: CASSLARVGALNTEAFF. DNA for the CDR3: TGTGCCAGCAGCTTAGCAAGGGTGGGGGCCCTGAACACTGAAGCTTTCTTT. The chain carries TRBV7-6 and TRBJ1-1; D might be TRBD1 (6 bases). Trimming stripped 0 bases from V and 0 bases from J, with 14 bases between. Germline V gives CDR1 SGHVS, CDR2 FNYEAQ. The CDR3 loop spans 17 amino acids.

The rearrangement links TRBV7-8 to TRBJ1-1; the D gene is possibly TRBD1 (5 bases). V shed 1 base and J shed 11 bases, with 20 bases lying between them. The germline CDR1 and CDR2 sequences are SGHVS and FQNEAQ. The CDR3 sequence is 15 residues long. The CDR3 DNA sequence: TGTGCCAGCAGCTTAGGCAGCAGGGTCACAGTGTCGGCTTTCTTT. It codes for CASSLGSRVTVSAFF.

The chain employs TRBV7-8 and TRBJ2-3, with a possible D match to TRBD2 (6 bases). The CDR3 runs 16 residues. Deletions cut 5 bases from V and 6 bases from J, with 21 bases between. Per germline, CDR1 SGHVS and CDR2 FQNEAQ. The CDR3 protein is CASSPIAALQRDTQYF. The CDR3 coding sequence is TGTGCCAGCAGCCCAATAGCGGCCCTACAACGGGATACGCAGTATTTT.

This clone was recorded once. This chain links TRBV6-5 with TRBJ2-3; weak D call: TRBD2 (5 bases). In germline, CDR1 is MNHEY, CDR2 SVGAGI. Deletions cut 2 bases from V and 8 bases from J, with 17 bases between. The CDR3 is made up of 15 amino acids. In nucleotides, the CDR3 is TGTGCCAGCAGTTACGAGGGCCCTTTCATATCTACGCAGTATTTT. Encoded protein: CASSYEGPFISTQYF.

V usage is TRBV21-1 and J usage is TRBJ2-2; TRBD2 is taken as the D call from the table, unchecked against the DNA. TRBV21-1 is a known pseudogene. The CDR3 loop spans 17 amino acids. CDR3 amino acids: CASSKGTRKENTGELFF. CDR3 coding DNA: TGTGCCAGCAGCAAAGGTACGAGGAAGGAAAACACCGGGGAGCTGTTTTTT.

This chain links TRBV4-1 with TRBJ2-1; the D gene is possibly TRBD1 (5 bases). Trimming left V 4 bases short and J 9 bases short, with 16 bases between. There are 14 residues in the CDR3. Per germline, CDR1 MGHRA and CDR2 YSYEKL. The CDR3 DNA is TGCGCCAGCAGCCCTGTCCCAGGGATTGTTGAGCAGTTCTTC. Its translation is CASSPVPGIVEQFF.

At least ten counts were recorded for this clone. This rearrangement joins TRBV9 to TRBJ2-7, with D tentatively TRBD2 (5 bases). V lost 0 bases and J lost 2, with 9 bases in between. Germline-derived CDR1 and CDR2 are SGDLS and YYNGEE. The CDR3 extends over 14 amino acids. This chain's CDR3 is CASSVEAVPYEQYF. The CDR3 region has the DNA TGTGCCAGCAGCGTAGAAGCGGTCCCCTACGAGCAGTACTTC.

In DNA, the CDR3 is TGTGCCAGCAGCTTGACTTTGTCTAGCGGGGGCAATGAGCAGTTCTTC. It is translated as CASSLTLSSGGNEQFF. This chain links TRBV5-4 with TRBJ2-1; 10 bases agree with TRBD2. The CDR3 is 16 amino acids. The V segment lost 1 base and the J segment 6 bases; nucleotides outside the gene matches: 7. The germline gives CDR1 SGHNT, CDR2 YYREEE (reference sequence).

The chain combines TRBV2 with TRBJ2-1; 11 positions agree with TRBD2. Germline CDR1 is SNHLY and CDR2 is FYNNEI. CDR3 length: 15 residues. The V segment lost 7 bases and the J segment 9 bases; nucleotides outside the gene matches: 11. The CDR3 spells CASTEALAGAGEQFF. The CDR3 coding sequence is TGTGCCAGCACCGAGGCACTAGCGGGAGCAGGTGAGCAGTTCTTC.

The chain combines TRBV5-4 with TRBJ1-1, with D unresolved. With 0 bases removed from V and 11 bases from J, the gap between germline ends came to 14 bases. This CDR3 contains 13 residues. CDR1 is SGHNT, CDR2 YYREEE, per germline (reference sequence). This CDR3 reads CASSLAGRVMAFF. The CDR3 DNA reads TGTGCCAGCAGCTTGGCGGGAAGGGTCATGGCTTTCTTT.

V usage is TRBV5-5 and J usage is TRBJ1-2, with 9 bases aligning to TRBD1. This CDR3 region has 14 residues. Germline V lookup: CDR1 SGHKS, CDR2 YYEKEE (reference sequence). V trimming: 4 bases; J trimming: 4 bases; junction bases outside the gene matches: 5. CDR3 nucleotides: TGTGCCAGCAGCCCACAGGACAGGGGCTATGGCTACACCTTC. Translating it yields CASSPQDRGYGYTF.

The CDR3 nucleotides are TGTGCCAGCAGCCTCGAGGCGGTGGGGGGGGCTGGCGGCTACACCTTC. Amino acid sequence: CASSLEAVGGAGGYTF. The gene calls are TRBV7-2 and TRBJ1-2; TRBD1 might be the D (6 bases). Between the trimmed V and J ends, which lost 5 bases and 8 bases, there was a span of 24 bases. There are 16 residues in the CDR3. Germline V gene sequence: CDR1 SGHTA, CDR2 FQGNSA.